This is a list of T cell receptor beta chains from one sample in a study of control samples from healthy donors and cancer patients. TCRdb keeps only in-frame clones here, not all; method: immunoSEQ multiplex PCR. The data contain roughly 86,000 clones, 90% of them seen just once; the ten biggest clones take up around 3.5%. The specimen sequenced was blood. Receptors originate from a woman under 30 in good health. The CDR3 runs from the conserved cysteine through the conserved F or W. Fields, in order: CDR3 DNA, CDR3 protein, D gene, clone size, J gene, V gene. A D gene is named only where the DNA matches it firmly. Rows give clone size only sometimes, using once, few, many, or a class for an expanded clone.

CDR3nt: TGTGTCAGAAGCCAAAGGGACGACGGCTACACCTTC; CDR3aa: CVRSQRDDGYTF; d_gene: .; abundance: .; j_gene: TRBJ1-2; v_gene: TRBV7-5
CDR3nt: TGTGCCAGTAGTATTATGGACAGTCAGCCCCAGCATTTT; CDR3aa: CASSIMDSQPQHF; d_gene: .; abundance: .; j_gene: TRBJ1-5; v_gene: TRBV19
CDR3nt: TGTGCCAGCAGCGTAGATATCAGCCCTACCTACTACGAGCAGTACTTC; CDR3aa: CASSVDISPTYYEQYF; d_gene: .; abundance: .; j_gene: TRBJ2-7; v_gene: TRBV9
CDR3nt: TGTGCCAGCAGTGAGATCCGCCTTGAAAAACTGTTTTTT; CDR3aa: CASSEIRLEKLFF; d_gene: .; abundance: .; j_gene: TRBJ1-4; v_gene: TRBV2
CDR3nt: TGCGCCAGCAGCTTAGACAGGGGTAGCACAGATACGCAGTATTTT; CDR3aa: CASSLDRGSTDTQYF; d_gene: TRBD1; abundance: .; j_gene: TRBJ2-3; v_gene: TRBV5-1
CDR3nt: TGTGCCAGCTCACCACTCTTACTGCAGGGTGGAACCGCTGAAGCTTTCTTT; CDR3aa: CASSPLLLQGGTAEAFF; d_gene: .; abundance: .; j_gene: TRBJ1-1; v_gene: TRBV18
CDR3nt: TGTGCCAGCAGTTTAACGTCGGGGAATTCACCCCTCCACTTT; CDR3aa: CASSLTSGNSPLHF; d_gene: .; abundance: .; j_gene: TRBJ1-6; v_gene: TRBV27
CDR3nt: TGTGCCAGCAGTTACAATAGGGAGCAGCCCCAGCATTTT; CDR3aa: CASSYNREQPQHF; d_gene: .; abundance: .; j_gene: TRBJ1-5; v_gene: TRBV6-5
CDR3nt: TGCGCCAGCAGCCAAGATATAGGGGAGAACACTGAAGCTTTCTTT; CDR3aa: CASSQDIGENTEAFF; d_gene: .; abundance: .; j_gene: TRBJ1-1; v_gene: TRBV4-1
CDR3nt: TGTGCCAGCGAGGGGCGGGATGGAAACACCATATATTTT; CDR3aa: CASEGRDGNTIYF; d_gene: .; abundance: .; j_gene: TRBJ1-3; v_gene: TRBV19
CDR3nt: TGTGCCAGCAGCGTGTTTTCGGGACAGGACACTGAAGCTTTCTTT; CDR3aa: CASSVFSGQDTEAFF; d_gene: TRBD1; abundance: .; j_gene: TRBJ1-1; v_gene: TRBV9
CDR3nt: TGCACCAGCAGCTCAACCAGCCCGCTGACCCCTAACTATGGCTACACCTTC; CDR3aa: CTSSSTSPLTPNYGYTF; d_gene: .; abundance: .; j_gene: TRBJ1-2; v_gene: TRBV1
CDR3nt: TGTGCCAGCAGCCTAGCATTTGGCGAGCAGTACTTC; CDR3aa: CASSLAFGEQYF; d_gene: .; abundance: .; j_gene: TRBJ2-7; v_gene: TRBV7-3
CDR3nt: TGTGCCACCAGCAGAGACTTGACGAGCACAGATACGCAGTATTTT; CDR3aa: CATSRDLTSTDTQYF; d_gene: .; abundance: .; j_gene: TRBJ2-3; v_gene: TRBV15
CDR3nt: TGCACCAGCAGCCAAGTCCCGGGAGGACTCTATGGCTACACCTTC; CDR3aa: CTSSQVPGGLYGYTF; d_gene: .; abundance: .; j_gene: TRBJ1-2; v_gene: TRBV1
CDR3nt: TGTGCCAGCAGCTTGGTTGAGGGGGGCGACACCGGGGAGCTGTTTTTT; CDR3aa: CASSLVEGGDTGELFF; d_gene: .; abundance: .; j_gene: TRBJ2-2; v_gene: TRBV5-8
CDR3nt: TGTGCCAGCAGCATCGACAGGGCCGGTACGCAGTATTTT; CDR3aa: CASSIDRAGTQYF; d_gene: TRBD1; abundance: .; j_gene: TRBJ2-3; v_gene: TRBV12-3/TRBV12-4
CDR3nt: TGTGCCAGCAGACTCGGGGGAACCTACGAGCAGTACTTC; CDR3aa: CASRLGGTYEQYF; d_gene: .; abundance: .; j_gene: TRBJ2-7; v_gene: TRBV5-4
CDR3nt: TGTGCCAGCAGGACGGGACTATTCTACGAGCAGTACTTC; CDR3aa: CASRTGLFYEQYF; d_gene: TRBD2; abundance: .; j_gene: TRBJ2-7; v_gene: TRBV6-5
CDR3nt: TGCGCCAGCAGCTCAGGGACAGGGGGCTACTATGGCTACACCTTC; CDR3aa: CASSSGTGGYYGYTF; d_gene: TRBD1; abundance: .; j_gene: TRBJ1-2; v_gene: TRBV5-1
CDR3nt: TGTGCCAGCAGTTTAGTAGGGCAGAACACTGAAGCTTTCTTT; CDR3aa: CASSLVGQNTEAFF; d_gene: .; abundance: .; j_gene: TRBJ1-1; v_gene: TRBV27
CDR3nt: TGTGCCAGTAGTATTGGCGGGTACGAGCAGTACTTC; CDR3aa: CASSIGGYEQYF; d_gene: .; abundance: .; j_gene: TRBJ2-7; v_gene: TRBV19
CDR3nt: TGTGCCAGCAGCCGAGGGGTCATGAACACTGAAGCTTTCTTT; CDR3aa: CASSRGVMNTEAFF; d_gene: .; abundance: .; j_gene: TRBJ1-1; v_gene: TRBV6-5
CDR3nt: TGTGCCAGCAGCCAAGAGGGAGGGACAGGGGGAGATGGCTACACCTTC; CDR3aa: CASSQEGGTGGDGYTF; d_gene: TRBD1; abundance: once; j_gene: TRBJ1-2; v_gene: TRBV3-1/TRBV3-2
CDR3nt: TGTGCCAGCAGCCCAGGGACCTCACACGATGGCACTGAAGCTTTCTTT; CDR3aa: CASSPGTSHDGTEAFF; d_gene: .; abundance: .; j_gene: TRBJ1-1; v_gene: TRBV7-3
CDR3nt: TGTGCCAGTGGAAAAACCGGGACAGGGCGCGGCTACACCTTC; CDR3aa: CASGKTGTGRGYTF; d_gene: TRBD1; abundance: .; j_gene: TRBJ1-2; v_gene: TRBV19
CDR3nt: TGTGCCAGCAGCTTGGGTAATGGGAACACTGAAGCTTTCTTT; CDR3aa: CASSLGNGNTEAFF; d_gene: .; abundance: .; j_gene: TRBJ1-1; v_gene: TRBV7-3
CDR3nt: TGTGCCACTAGGGTCCAAGGGATCTCCTACGAGCAGTACTTC; CDR3aa: CATRVQGISYEQYF; d_gene: .; abundance: .; j_gene: TRBJ2-7; v_gene: TRBV25-1
CDR3nt: TGTGCCAGCCGGGAGGGGGCGTACAATTCACCCCTCCACTTT; CDR3aa: CASREGAYNSPLHF; d_gene: TRBD1; abundance: .; j_gene: TRBJ1-6; v_gene: TRBV5-4
CDR3nt: TGTGCCAGCAGCCCCGAGCGATATAATGAAAAACTGTTTTTT; CDR3aa: CASSPERYNEKLFF; d_gene: .; abundance: .; j_gene: TRBJ1-4; v_gene: TRBV6-5
CDR3nt: TGTGCCAGCAGTATAGACAGATACAACACTGAAGCTTTCTTT; CDR3aa: CASSIDRYNTEAFF; d_gene: .; abundance: .; j_gene: TRBJ1-1; v_gene: TRBV27
CDR3nt: TGCGCCAGCAGCTATGGGACAGGGGGCGCGAGGTACACTGAAGCTTTCTTT; CDR3aa: CASSYGTGGARYTEAFF; d_gene: TRBD1; abundance: .; j_gene: TRBJ1-1; v_gene: TRBV5-1
CDR3nt: TGTGCCAGCTCACCAGAAGTGGGAGCCCGAGCAAATGGCTACACCTTC; CDR3aa: CASSPEVGARANGYTF; d_gene: .; abundance: once; j_gene: TRBJ1-2; v_gene: TRBV18
CDR3nt: TGTGCCAGCAGCTTAGAAGGTACAGCCAGATTTTCCGGGGAGCTGTTTTTT; CDR3aa: CASSLEGTARFSGELFF; d_gene: .; abundance: .; j_gene: TRBJ2-2; v_gene: TRBV7-9
CDR3nt: TGTGCCAGCTCACTCCGGAGGGGGCCCACTGAAGCTTTCTTT; CDR3aa: CASSLRRGPTEAFF; d_gene: TRBD1; abundance: .; j_gene: TRBJ1-1; v_gene: TRBV18
CDR3nt: TGCGCCAGCAGCCCCAAACCCGCCGGGGGGGCGAACACCGGGGAGCTGTTTTTT; CDR3aa: CASSPKPAGGANTGELFF; d_gene: TRBD2; abundance: .; j_gene: TRBJ2-2; v_gene: TRBV5-1
CDR3nt: TGTGCCAGCAGCCGGGGGGACAGATCCTACGAGCAGTACTTC; CDR3aa: CASSRGDRSYEQYF; d_gene: .; abundance: .; j_gene: TRBJ2-7; v_gene: TRBV3-1/TRBV3-2
CDR3nt: TGTGCCAGTAACAAGGACAGGGGTGAAGACTATGGCTACACCTTC; CDR3aa: CASNKDRGEDYGYTF; d_gene: TRBD1; abundance: .; j_gene: TRBJ1-2; v_gene: TRBV19
CDR3nt: TGTGCCAGCAGCACCCAAGCGGGGTCGGGGGCTTTCTTT; CDR3aa: CASSTQAGSGAFF; d_gene: .; abundance: .; j_gene: TRBJ1-1; v_gene: TRBV7-3
CDR3nt: TGTGCCAGCAGTCAAATCTCCTACGAGCAGTACTTC; CDR3aa: CASSQISYEQYF; d_gene: .; abundance: .; j_gene: TRBJ2-7; v_gene: TRBV2
CDR3nt: TGTGCCAGCAGCCCACCCTCGGAATTCAGCACTGAAGCTTTCTTT; CDR3aa: CASSPPSEFSTEAFF; d_gene: .; abundance: .; j_gene: TRBJ1-1; v_gene: TRBV4-2
CDR3nt: TGTGCCAGCAGCGAGGGACTAACGAACACCGGGGAGCTGTTTTTT; CDR3aa: CASSEGLTNTGELFF; d_gene: TRBD2; abundance: .; j_gene: TRBJ2-2; v_gene: TRBV7-3
CDR3nt: TGCGCCAGCAGCTTGGCCGATGGAGATTCAGGGGTCCATAGCAATCAGCCCCAGCATTTT; CDR3aa: CASSLADGDSGVHSNQPQHF; d_gene: .; abundance: .; j_gene: TRBJ1-5; v_gene: TRBV5-1
CDR3nt: TGTGCCAGCAGCCTCCACGTCTCTCAGAAGGGGACAGGGATAGGCAATCAGCCCCAGCATTTT; CDR3aa: CASSLHVSQKGTGIGNQPQHF; d_gene: TRBD1; abundance: few; j_gene: TRBJ1-5; v_gene: TRBV7-3
CDR3nt: TGTGCCAGCAGTCTCTTGGGGGAGACCCAGTACTTC; CDR3aa: CASSLLGETQYF; d_gene: .; abundance: few; j_gene: TRBJ2-5; v_gene: TRBV6-5
CDR3nt: TGTGCCAGCGACGGGCTGAACCCAGATACGCAGTATTTT; CDR3aa: CASDGLNPDTQYF; d_gene: .; abundance: .; j_gene: TRBJ2-3; v_gene: TRBV6-5